Presented here are 10 T cell receptor beta chains from one specimen sequenced in a study of cytomegalovirus exposure and HLA in healthy donors. Researchers ran the PCR with 60 Vbeta and 13 Jbeta primers. Profiling relied on immunoSEQ multiplex PCR, and the TCRdb table lists in-frame clones only, not all of them. Of about 240,000 clones in the sample, more than 75% were seen once. The sequenced material came from PBMCs. The receptors stem from a woman aged 40 to 50 in good health and CMV-seropositive.

The chain employs TRBV7-8 and TRBJ1-1, with 12 bases lining up with TRBD1. This CDR3 has 14 amino acids. Germline CDR1 is SGHVS and CDR2 is FQNEAQ. The J segment lost 4 bases and the V segment lost 4 bases, leaving 1 base of the junction unmatched. CDR3 coding DNA: TGTGCCAGCAGCTGGGACAGGGGGCCCACTGAAGCTTTCTTT. This codes for CASSWDRGPTEAFF.

The CDR3 region is CASTSGGVYGYTF. CDR3 in DNA: TGTGCCAGCACCTCTGGGGGGGTCTATGGCTACACCTTC. The rearrangement links TRBV28 to TRBJ1-2; D may be TRBD1 (5 bases). Germline-derived CDR1 and CDR2 are MDHEN and SYDVKM. Trimming removed 7 bases at V and 4 bases at J, with 13 bases between. The CDR3 covers 13 residues.

Only one count was recorded for this clone. The chain uses TRBV6-5 and TRBJ1-1; perhaps TRBD1 as D (6 bases). V gave up 6 bases and J gave up 0 bases, with 14 bases separating them. This CDR3 has 15 amino acids. Germline assignment: CDR1 MNHEY and CDR2 SVGAGI. The CDR3, as DNA: TGTGCCAGCAGGGCGGACAGAATAATGAACACTGAAGCTTTCTTT. Translating gives CASRADRIMNTEAFF.

A single count supports this clone. V is TRBV7-2 and J is TRBJ2-5, with a tentative D call TRBD2 (6 bases). Trimming shortened V by 0 bases and J by 2 bases, and 13 bases separated the two germline ends. Per germline, CDR1 SGHTA and CDR2 FQGNSA. There are 16 residues in the CDR3. CDR3 nucleotide sequence: TGTGCCAGCAGCTTAGCGCCGTTTGGGGGGCAAGAGACCCAGTACTTC. Translating it yields CASSLAPFGGQETQYF.

Note on this clone: One end of the junction varies from germline; a read error may be responsible. V usage is TRBV7-9 and J usage is TRBJ2-1, with TRBD2 as a possible D gene (5 bases). The CDR3 sequence is 13 residues long. Germline CDR1 SEHNR, CDR2 FQNEAQ (reference sequence). CDR3 sequence reads: CSSSLVEGNEQFF. The CDR3 DNA is TGTTCCAGCAGCTTAGTTGAGGGCAATGAGCAGTTCTTC.

As to this clone: Compared with germline, one end of the junction differs, possibly owing to a read error. This chain uses TRBV7-9 with TRBJ1-2; TRBD1 might be the D (5 bases). This CDR3 has 14 amino acids. Germline CDR1 reads SEHNR; CDR2 reads FQNEAQ (reference sequence). CDR3 protein: CSSSLPGGNYGYTF. CDR3 nucleotides: TGTTCCAGCAGCTTGCCGGGGGGGAACTATGGCTACACCTTC.

The chain recombines TRBV10-3 with TRBJ2-1, with 13 bases that match TRBD2. The CDR3 loop spans 15 amino acids. Losses at the gene ends were 4 bases for V and 8 bases for J; bases not matched to a gene: 5. Looked up from germline, CDR1 is ENHRY and CDR2 is SYGVKD. CDR3 loop: CAISGGLAGSDEQFF. Here the CDR3 DNA reads TGTGCCATCAGTGGGGGACTAGCGGGGTCTGATGAGCAGTTCTTC.

The V call is TRBV30, the J call TRBJ2-1; 8 nucleotides match TRBD2. Germline-derived CDR1 and CDR2 are GTSNPN and SVGIG (reference sequence). The CDR3 contains 14 residues. The V segment lost 3 bases and the J segment 8 bases; nucleotides outside the gene matches: 9. Here the CDR3 DNA reads TGTGCCTGGAGGATTGGCAGCGGGAGTTATGAGCAGTTCTTC. Translated, it gives CAWRIGSGSYEQFF.

The chain links TRBV19 to TRBJ2-7, with 8 bases that match TRBD2. The CDR3 contains 17 residues. Trimming removed 3 bases from V and 3 bases from J; junction bases left unmatched: 13. Germline CDR1 reads LNHDA; CDR2 reads SQIVND (reference sequence). CDR3 loop: CASSIISGTRGIYEQYF. The CDR3 DNA reads as TGTGCCAGTAGTATCATCTCCGGGACTAGGGGAATCTACGAGCAGTACTTC.

This clone was found once. This chain uses TRBV5-1 with TRBJ1-2, with TRBD1 identical over 8 bases. Germline CDR1 and CDR2: SGHRS and YFSETQ. Trimming cost V 4 bases and J 2 bases; bases outside gene matches: 4. The CDR3 spans 14 residues. In nucleotides, the CDR3 is TGCGCCAGCAGCAGGACAGGGTTCAACTATGGCTACACCTTC. Translated, it gives CASSRTGFNYGYTF.